This TCR beta chain came from a study of T cell responses to AZD1222 COVID-19 vaccine. Study-level findings and limits: Spike-spanning, vaccine-associated CD4 TCRs were dominant at 160-218 and 743-854.

CDR1 is MNHEY and CDR2 is SVGEGT in the germline V gene. V dropped 7 bases and J dropped 2; count of bases not matched to a gene: 12. This CDR3 has 16 residues. This clone came up a few times. Its target is unknown. The protocol was immunoSEQ multiplex PCR, while the TCRdb copy is restricted to in-frame clones and leaves out a portion. The repertoire has 150,000 or so clones, around nine tenths of them found once; the top ten carry 18%. The sample in question was peripheral blood, obtained on day 0 of AZD1222 vaccination. The sequence was obtained from an adult in good health. The chain employs TRBV6-2 or TRBV6-3 and TRBJ2-3; 7 nucleotides match TRBD2. CDR3 sequence (DNA): TGTGCCAGCACCCCCCAACCGGGAGGCATCACAGATACGCAGTATTTT. Encoded protein: CASTPQPGGITDTQYF.